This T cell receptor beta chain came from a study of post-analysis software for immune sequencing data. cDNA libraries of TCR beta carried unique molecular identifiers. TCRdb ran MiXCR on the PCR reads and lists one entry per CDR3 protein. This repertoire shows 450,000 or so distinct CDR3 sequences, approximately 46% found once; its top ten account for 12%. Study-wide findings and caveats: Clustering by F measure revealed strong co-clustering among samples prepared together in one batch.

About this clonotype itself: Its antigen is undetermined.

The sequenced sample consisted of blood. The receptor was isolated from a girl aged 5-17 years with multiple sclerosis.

CDR3 in amino acids: CASSADRAYNEQFF. In DNA, the CDR3 is TGTGCCAGCAGTGCCGACAGAGCCTACAATGAGCAGTTCTTC. The chain combines TRBV6-5 with TRBJ2-1; D may be TRBD1 (5 bases). The germline CDR1 and CDR2 sequences are MNHEY and SVGAGI. The V end was cut by 5 bases, the J end by 2 bases, with 10 bases between. This CDR3 has 14 amino acids.